Shown below are 2 T cell receptor beta chains from a single sample sequenced in a study of T cells in localized non-small cell lung cancer. Produced via immunoSEQ multiplex PCR; TCRdb's table is partial and in-frame only. The sample holds some 53,000 clones; 86% are singletons and the top ten take over 15%. The source was peripheral blood, collected before any cancer treatment. The receptor set was obtained from a male donor aged 60 or over with stage III squamous cell lung carcinoma.

This sequence joins TRBV19 and TRBJ2-7, with TRBD2 identical over 9 bases. Germline trimming cut 3 bases from V and 2 bases from J; bases unmatched to any gene: 8. Germline values: CDR1 LNHDA, CDR2 SQIVND (reference sequence). This CDR3 is built from 16 residues. This CDR3 is CASSIGGASGTYEQYF. For the CDR3, the DNA is TGTGCCAGTAGTATTGGAGGGGCTAGCGGGACCTACGAGCAGTACTTC.

This chain links TRBV2 with TRBJ2-1, with 7 bases fitting TRBD1. CDR3 length: 16 amino acids. Unmatched junction bases numbered 13, after V lost 3 bases and J lost 8 bases. Germline-derived CDR1 and CDR2 are SNHLY and FYNNEI. This CDR3 is CASSETGSHPPDEQFF. The CDR3 nucleotides are TGTGCCAGCAGTGAGACAGGGAGTCACCCACCCGATGAGCAGTTCTTC. The whole variable domain, filled in from reference TRBV2 and TRBJ2-1, reads EPEVTQTPSHQVTQMGQEVILRCVPISNHLYFYWYRQILGQKVEFLVSFYNNEISEKSEIFDDQFSVERPDGSNFTLKIRSTKLEDSAMYFCASSETGSHPPDEQFFGPGTRLTVL.